The next 9 T cell receptor beta chains were all read from a single sample in a study of PD-1 blockade in classical Hodgkin lymphoma. Described time point: newly diagnosed, previously untreated cHL patient sample. After PBMCs were thawed, their CD8+ T cells were isolated by magnetic negative selection. The repertoire was sequenced with immunoSEQ multiplex PCR; TCRdb's copy has only in-frame clones and lacks some. The sample contains almost 9,500 clones, around 92% of which appear only once. The sample taken for sequencing was CD8+ T cells from blood. Receptors originate from a human donor with classical Hodgkin lymphoma.

The chain carries TRBV5-6 and TRBJ2-5, with TRBD2 matching over 12 bases. The CDR3 totals 16 residues. Germline values: CDR1 SGHDT, CDR2 YYEEEE. V dropped 1 base and J dropped 5; count of bases not matched to a gene: 6. For the CDR3, the DNA is TGTGCCAGCAGCTTGTCTAGCGGGGGGGATTGGGAGACCCAGTACTTC. Translation gives CASSLSSGGDWETQYF.

This chain joins TRBV7-8 and TRBJ2-5; D is unclear. Trimming shortened V by 6 bases and J by 5 bases, and 16 bases separated the two germline ends. Germline assignment: CDR1 SGHVS and CDR2 FQNEAQ. This CDR3 is built from 14 residues. The CDR3 bases are TGTGCCAGCAGGCCTTCCTTAGGCCGGGAGACCCAGTACTTC. Its translation is CASRPSLGRETQYF. Variable domain in full (rest from reference TRBV7-8 and TRBJ2-5): GAGVSQSPRYKVAKRGQDVALRCDPISGHVSLFWYQQALGQGPEFLTYFQNEAQLDKSGLPSDRFFAERPEGSVSTLKIQRTQQEDSAVYLCASRPSLGRETQYFGPGTRLLVL.

The genes are TRBV7-9 and TRBJ1-1, with D unclear. This CDR3 contains 13 residues. V lost 1 base and J lost 6, with 9 bases in between. Looked up from germline, CDR1 is SEHNR and CDR2 is FQNEAQ (reference sequence). The CDR3 sequence: CASSLEWHPEAFF. The CDR3 DNA reads as TGTGCCAGCAGCTTAGAGTGGCACCCTGAAGCTTTCTTT. The complete variable domain, with remaining parts taken from reference TRBV7-9 and TRBJ1-1, reads DTGVSQNPRHKITKRGQNVTFRCDPISEHNRLYWYRQTLGQGPEFLTYFQNEAQLEKSRLLSDRFSAERPKGSFSTLEIQRTEQGDSAMYLCASSLEWHPEAFFGQGTRLTVV.

The CDR3 loop reads CASSPWDRAYGYTF. The CDR3 DNA follows: TGTGCCAGCAGCCCCTGGGACAGGGCGTATGGCTACACCTTC. This chain connects TRBV4-2 to TRBJ1-2; TRBD1 matches at 9 bases. This CDR3 spans 14 amino acids. The ends lost 4 bases at V and 5 bases at J; junction bases unmatched: 5. Germline CDR1 is LGHNA and CDR2 is YNFKEQ.

J is TRBJ1-1 and V is TRBV6-5; unclear D gene. Per germline, CDR1 MNHEY and CDR2 SVGAGI. This CDR3 contains 13 residues. V was cut by 0 bases and J by 6 bases, with 8 bases left in between. The CDR3 DNA follows: TGTGCCAGCAGTTACTCTTGGGCGGCTGAAGCTTTCTTT. It translates to CASSYSWAAEAFF.

V usage is TRBV9 and J usage is TRBJ2-7, with a tentative D call TRBD1 (6 bases). CDR1 is SGDLS, CDR2 YYNGEE, per germline. The germline V and J ends were trimmed by 0 bases and 2 bases, with 12 bases remaining between them. This CDR3 region has 15 residues. DNA for the CDR3: TGTGCCAGCAGCGTAGCGGCAGGGGATGCCTACGAGCAGTACTTC. Amino acids: CASSVAAGDAYEQYF.

The chain employs TRBV10-3 and TRBJ2-4, with 11 bases identical to TRBD2. This CDR3 spans 16 amino acids. In germline, CDR1 is ENHRY, CDR2 SYGVKD. Losses at the gene ends were 7 bases for V and 9 bases for J; bases not matched to a gene: 14. The CDR3 is CAIMGASGGLRGIQYF. CDR3 nucleotides: TGTGCCATCATGGGGGCTAGCGGGGGGTTGAGGGGCATTCAGTACTTC.

This chain uses TRBV29-1 with TRBJ2-3, with D possibly TRBD2 on 5 matching bases. V was cut by 7 bases and J by 0 bases, with 14 bases left in between. The germline V gene has CDR1 SQVTM and CDR2 ANQGSEA. The CDR3 runs 14 residues. The CDR3 sequence: CSADGETSTDTQYF. The CDR3 bases are TGCAGCGCCGACGGGGAAACTAGCACAGATACGCAGTATTTT.

In the case of this clone: This specimen includes other DNA sequences encoding the same CDR3. The J gene is TRBJ2-1, the V gene TRBV5-1; a weak D match, TRBD2 (5 bases). Trimming removed 0 bases from V and 5 bases from J, with 6 bases in between. The length of the CDR3 is 13 residues. CDR1 is SGHRS, CDR2 YFSETQ, per germline. The CDR3 DNA follows: TGCGCCAGCAGCTTGGCCGGGAACAATGAGCAGTTCTTC. Amino acid sequence: CASSLAGNNEQFF.